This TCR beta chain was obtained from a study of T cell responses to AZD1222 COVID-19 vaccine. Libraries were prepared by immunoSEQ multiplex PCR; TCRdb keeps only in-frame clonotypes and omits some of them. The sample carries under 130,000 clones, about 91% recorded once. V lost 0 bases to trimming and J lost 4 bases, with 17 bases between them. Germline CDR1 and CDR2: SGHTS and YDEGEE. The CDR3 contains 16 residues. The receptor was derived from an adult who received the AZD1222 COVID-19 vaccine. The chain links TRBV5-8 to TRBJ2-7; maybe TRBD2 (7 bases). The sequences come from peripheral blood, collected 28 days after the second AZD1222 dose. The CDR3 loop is CASSLVVSGGKYEQYF. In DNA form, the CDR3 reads TGTGCCAGCAGCTTGGTGGTTTCGGGGGGCAAGTACGAGCAGTACTTC.